The T cell receptor (beta chain) under discussion was sequenced for a study of T cells in Graves' hyperthyroidism and ophthalmopathy. Patients showing uncontrolled infection, other autoimmune disease, pregnancy or lactation were ineligible. The germline CDR1 and CDR2 sequences are KGHDR and SFDVKD. The V gene end was trimmed by 11 bases and the J gene end by 1 base; junction bases not matched to a gene: 16. This CDR3 spans 18 amino acids. The CDR3 regions of TCR beta were amplified from RNA transcripts. The study used the HTBI primer set for a first-round RT-PCR of the TCR CDR3. MiXCR was run by TCRdb on the multiplex PCR reads, yielding one entry per CDR3 protein. Among approximately 560,000 distinct CDR3 sequences listed, around a sixth were seen once.

The chain has TRBV24-1 and TRBJ2-3, with 11 bases that match TRBD2. The receptor comes from a woman aged 25 to 39 with Graves' hyperthyroidism. The sequenced sample consisted of blood. CDR3 in amino acids: CASKTGTSGRKGTDTQYF. The CDR3 DNA follows: TGTGCCAGCAAGACCGGAACTAGCGGGAGAAAGGGCACAGATACGCAGTATTTT.